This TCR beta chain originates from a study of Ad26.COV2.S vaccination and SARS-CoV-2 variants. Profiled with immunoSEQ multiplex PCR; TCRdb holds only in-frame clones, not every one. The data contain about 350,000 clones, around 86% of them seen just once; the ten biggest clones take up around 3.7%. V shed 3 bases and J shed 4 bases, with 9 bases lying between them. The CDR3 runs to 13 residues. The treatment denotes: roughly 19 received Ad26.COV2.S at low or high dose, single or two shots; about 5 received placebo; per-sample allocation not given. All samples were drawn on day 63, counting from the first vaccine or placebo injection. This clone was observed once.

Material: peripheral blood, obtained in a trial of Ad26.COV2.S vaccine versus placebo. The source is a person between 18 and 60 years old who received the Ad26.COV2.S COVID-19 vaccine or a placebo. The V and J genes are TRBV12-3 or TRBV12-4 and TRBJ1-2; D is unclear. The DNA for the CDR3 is TGTGCCAGCAGTTTGGGAGGGCCCTATGGCTACACCTTC. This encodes CASSLGGPYGYTF.